The 23 T cell receptor beta chains in this list originate from one sample, sequenced in a study of blood T cell repertoires in COVID-19. The data were produced by immunoSEQ multiplex PCR, yet TCRdb's version contains in-frame clones alone and is incomplete. The sample has 250,000 to 350,000 clones; 86% are singletons. Sequenced sample: peripheral blood. The receptors shown here come from a woman aged 25 to 45 with active or convalescent COVID-19.

The chain combines TRBV9 with TRBJ2-1; 9 bases agree with TRBD2. Trimming took 1 base from V and 9 from J; bases not matched to a gene: 14. The germline gives CDR1 SGDLS, CDR2 YYNGEE. The length of the CDR3 is 17 residues. Here the CDR3 DNA reads TGTGCCAGCAGCGTACCCTTAGGGACTAGCTTCGATGGTGAGCAGTTCTTC. Translation gives CASSVPLGTSFDGEQFF.

This rearrangement joins TRBV12-3 or TRBV12-4 to TRBJ2-3; D might be TRBD2 (5 bases). Trimming took 3 bases from V and 1 from J, leaving 5 bases between them. This CDR3 spans 13 amino acids. Written as DNA, the CDR3 is TGTGCCAGCAGTTTGCGGGGCACAGATACGCAGTATTTT. Its protein is CASSLRGTDTQYF.

The chain joins TRBV11-3 to TRBJ2-1, with 7 positions matching TRBD2. The CDR3 contains 16 residues. V was pared by 5 bases and J by 6 bases, with 13 bases of the junction left unmatched. Germline V lookup: CDR1 SGHNT, CDR2 YENEEA. In DNA form, the CDR3 reads TGTGCCAGCAGCCCACGTGCCGGCGGGGGTGTCAATGAGCAGTTCTTC. Its translation: CASSPRAGGGVNEQFF.

The chain couples TRBV7-8 to TRBJ2-1; D not resolved. V was trimmed by 2 bases and J by 3 bases, leaving 5 bases between them. This CDR3 region has 13 residues. The germline V gene has CDR1 SGHVS and CDR2 FQNEAQ. CDR3 sequence reads: CASSLSGYNEQFF. CDR3 nucleotides: TGTGCCAGCAGCTTATCCGGCTACAATGAGCAGTTCTTC.

The chain recombines TRBV7-2 with TRBJ2-7; possible D gene TRBD1, 7 bases. V was pared by 3 bases and J by 4 bases, with 22 bases between. This CDR3 has 17 residues. From germline, CDR1 is SGHTA and CDR2 FQGNSA. CDR3 region: CASSFKTGGIQGYEQYF. The CDR3 nucleotides read TGTGCCAGCAGCTTTAAGACGGGCGGGATACAGGGGTACGAGCAGTACTTC. The full variable domain, its missing parts supplied by reference TRBV7-2 and TRBJ2-7, is GAGVSQSPSNKVTEKGKDVELRCDPISGHTALYWYRQSLGQGLEFLIYFQGNSAPDKSGLPSDRFSAERTGGSVSTLTIQRTQQEDSAVYLCASSFKTGGIQGYEQYFGPGTRLTVT.

The chain employs TRBV5-1 and TRBJ1-2; TRBD1 matches 9 bases. The CDR3 spans 15 residues. Germline trimming cut 3 bases from V and 5 bases from J; bases unmatched to any gene: 8. Germline V gene lookup returns CDR1 SGHRS and CDR2 YFSETQ. CDR3 residues: CASSYGQGKMYGYTF. In nucleotides, the CDR3 is TGCGCCAGCAGCTACGGACAGGGGAAGATGTATGGCTACACCTTC.

The rearrangement links TRBV15 to TRBJ2-7; D perhaps matches TRBD1 (5 bases). CDR1 is LNHNV, CDR2 YYDKDF, per germline (reference sequence). V lost 1 base, J lost 2 bases, and 6 bases lay in between. This CDR3 comprises 13 residues. The chain's CDR3 is CATSRAGPYEQYF. CDR3 sequence (DNA): TGTGCCACCAGCAGAGCAGGGCCCTACGAGCAGTACTTC.

V is TRBV5-1 and J is TRBJ1-2; a weak D match, TRBD1 (5 bases). V was trimmed by 5 bases and J by 2 bases, leaving 10 bases between them. Germline assignment: CDR1 SGHRS and CDR2 YFSETQ. CDR3 length: 13 amino acids. The CDR3 reads CASRLQVNYGYTF. CDR3 nucleotide sequence: TGCGCCAGCAGATTACAGGTGAACTATGGCTACACCTTC.

The gene calls are TRBV7-8 and TRBJ2-1; 9 positions agree with TRBD1. V lost 5 bases, J lost 5 bases, and 19 bases stayed unmatched. Germline assignment: CDR1 SGHVS and CDR2 FQNEAQ. CDR3 length equals 19 residues. The CDR3 here is CASSPRGDREYSIDNEQFF. The CDR3 region has the DNA TGTGCCAGCAGCCCCAGGGGGGACAGGGAGTACTCTATTGACAATGAGCAGTTCTTC. The full variable domain, with the rest looked up from reference TRBV7-8 and TRBJ2-1, is GAGVSQSPRYKVAKRGQDVALRCDPISGHVSLFWYQQALGQGPEFLTYFQNEAQLDKSGLPSDRFFAERPEGSVSTLKIQRTQQEDSAVYLCASSPRGDREYSIDNEQFFGPGTRLTVL.

This clone has only a few counts. This chain connects TRBV11-2 to TRBJ2-2; TRBD2 matches 7 bases. The CDR3 runs to 15 residues. J gave up 6 bases and V 1 base, and 5 bases lay outside the gene matches. Germline values: CDR1 SGHAT, CDR2 FQNNGV. The CDR3 reads CASSLVPSGPGELFF. For the CDR3, the DNA is TGTGCCAGCAGCTTAGTTCCTAGCGGTCCCGGGGAGCTGTTTTTT.

V is TRBV19 and J is TRBJ2-1; tentative D call: TRBD2 (6 bases). Between the trimmed V and J ends, which lost 5 bases and 12 bases, there was a span of 14 bases. Germline-derived CDR1 and CDR2 are LNHDA and SQIVND (reference sequence). The CDR3 loop spans 12 amino acids. The CDR3 protein is CASSGTPSGQFF. The DNA of the CDR3 is TGTGCCAGTAGTGGGACTCCCTCGGGGCAGTTCTTC.

The CDR3 loop reads CATEPAGGIGTQYF. The CDR3 bases are TGTGCCACCGAACCCGCGGGGGGGATAGGTACGCAGTATTTT. The chain combines TRBV6-6 with TRBJ2-3, with 9 bases aligning to TRBD2. CDR3 size: 14 residues. Germline trimming cut 10 bases from V and 8 bases from J; bases unmatched to any gene: 13. Per germline, CDR1 MNHNY and CDR2 SVGAGI (reference sequence).

This chain uses TRBV28 with TRBJ1-2, with D maybe TRBD1 (6 bases). The CDR3 runs to 14 residues. Germline V gives CDR1 MDHEN, CDR2 SYDVKM. Trimming took off 10 bases at V and 2 bases at J, with 17 bases between the two ends. CDR3 sequence (DNA): TGTGCCATTCTATCGGGGGGCGCGAACTATGGCTACACCTTC. Protein sequence: CAILSGGANYGYTF.

The V call is TRBV19, the J call TRBJ2-5; TRBD2 matches 10 bases. The CDR3 totals 15 residues. V was pared by 4 bases and J by 4 bases, with 6 bases of the junction left unmatched. Germline V gives CDR1 LNHDA, CDR2 SQIVND (reference sequence). The CDR3 is CASSNSGGGLETQYF. The CDR3 DNA sequence: TGTGCCAGTAGTAACAGCGGGGGGGGATTAGAGACCCAGTACTTC. The variable domain in full, completed from reference TRBV19 and TRBJ2-5, reads DGGITQSPKYLFRKEGQNVTLSCEQNLNHDAMYWYRQDPGQGLRLIYYSQIVNDFQKGDIAEGYSVSREKKESFPLTVTSAQKNPTAFYLCASSNSGGGLETQYFGPGTRLLVL.

The chain joins TRBV28 to TRBJ1-1; tentative D call: TRBD1 (6 bases). CDR3 length: 14 residues. The germline V gene encodes CDR1 MDHEN and CDR2 SYDVKM. The V end was cut by 3 bases, the J end by 12 bases, with 20 bases between. The CDR3 region has the DNA TGTGCCAGCAGTTTTAGAAGTCGGCCAGGGGCGACTTTCTTT. Its translation is CASSFRSRPGATFF.

The chain joins TRBV5-4 to TRBJ2-3; 11 positions match TRBD1. CDR3 size: 15 residues. V was pared by 5 bases and J by 5 bases, with 7 bases of the junction left unmatched. Germline CDR1 and CDR2: SGHNT and YYREEE (reference sequence). For the CDR3, the DNA is TGTGCCAGCAGACAGGGACAGGGGGAGGGAGATACGCAGTATTTT. Translated, it gives CASRQGQGEGDTQYF.

This chain joins TRBV6-5 and TRBJ1-2; D possibly corresponds to TRBD1 (5 bases). The germline gives CDR1 MNHEY, CDR2 SVGAGI. The CDR3 loop spans 15 amino acids. Deletions cut 2 bases from V and 4 bases from J, with 14 bases between. The CDR3 is CASSYRLGRVYGYTF. The CDR3 region has the DNA TGTGCCAGCAGTTACAGGTTGGGCAGGGTCTATGGCTACACCTTC.

Details on this clone: The same CDR3 also results from other DNA sequences found in this sample. The rearrangement joins TRBV5-1 to TRBJ1-2; no reliable D call. Germline CDR1 SGHRS, CDR2 YFSETQ. The CDR3 loop spans 13 amino acids. The ends were cut back, 0 bases at V and 0 bases at J, with 3 bases in the middle. The CDR3: CASSLGANYGYTF. As DNA, the CDR3 is TGCGCCAGCAGCTTGGGCGCTAACTATGGCTACACCTTC.

The chain recombines TRBV4-1 with TRBJ2-5; D gene ambiguous. The germline V gene has CDR1 MGHRA and CDR2 YSYEKL. V lost 1 base and J 3 bases, leaving 9 bases between the germline ends. The CDR3 length is 14 residues. The CDR3 DNA sequence: TGCGCCAGCAGCCAAGTTGTGACTGAAGAGACCCAGTACTTC. Amino acid sequence: CASSQVVTEETQYF.

This clone has more than one count but fewer than ten. The rearrangement joins TRBV7-3 to TRBJ2-2, with D tentatively TRBD2 (7 bases). The CDR3 spans 17 residues. V was shortened by 5 bases and J by 0 bases, with 16 bases between the two germline ends. CDR1 is SGHTA and CDR2 is FQGTGA in the germline V gene. In nucleotides, the CDR3 is TGTGCCAGCAGCCCACTGGGGGCGGGGGCGAACACCGGGGAGCTGTTTTTT. Translating it yields CASSPLGAGANTGELFF.

The V and J genes are TRBV19 and TRBJ1-6; D may be TRBD1 (5 bases). The V end lost 6 bases, the J end lost 10 bases, and 16 bases lay between the germline ends. This CDR3 region has 14 residues. The V gene's germline CDR1 is LNHDA and CDR2 SQIVND (reference sequence). CDR3 bases: TGTGCCAGTAGGTTGGGGCCGCTGGGGTCACCCCTCCACTTT. Translating gives CASRLGPLGSPLHF.

V gene TRBV4-3 combines with J gene TRBJ2-6; 7 nucleotides line up with TRBD1. With 3 bases clipped from V and 0 bases from J, the junction kept 8 bases outside the gene matches. Germline V gene data show CDR1 as LGHNA and CDR2 as YSLEER. The CDR3 sequence is 18 residues long. CDR3 DNA sequence: TGCGCCAGCAGCCATGGGTTACAGGGGAACTCTGGGGCCAACGTCCTGACTTTC. It encodes CASSHGLQGNSGANVLTF.

The J gene is TRBJ2-3, the V gene TRBV19; the D gene is possibly TRBD2 (6 bases). This CDR3 comprises 16 residues. CDR1 LNHDA and CDR2 SQIVND come from the germline V gene (reference sequence). Trimming took off 8 bases at V and 2 bases at J, with 20 bases between the two ends. CDR3 loop: CASRASPTRPTDTQYF. The CDR3 coding sequence is TGTGCCAGTCGAGCCTCACCGACTAGACCCACAGATACGCAGTATTTT.